This T cell receptor (beta chain) was captured in a study of post-analysis software for immune sequencing data. Study background: Patients with relapsing-remitting, secondary progressive and progressive-relapsing multiple sclerosis courses were all represented.

Study-level findings and limits: Patients with multiple sclerosis recorded significantly lower normalized Chao1 diversity than controls, the study found. F measure showed strong co-clustering of same-batch samples.

Unique molecular identifiers tagged the TCR beta cDNA libraries. Each batch of about 0.95 to 10 million T cells produced some 450,000 cDNA molecules. TCRdb fed the PCR reads into MiXCR, producing one record per CDR3 protein. The sample gives a few hundred thousand distinct CDR3 sequences, 34% of which show up once; 5% to 6% is in the top ten. This clonotype has a handful of counts. Its target is unknown. Sequencing was carried out using blood. This TCR came from a girl aged 2-17 years with multiple sclerosis.

The CDR3 here is CASSFVYPAYNEQFF. In nucleotides, the CDR3 is TGTGCCAGCAGTTTCGTTTATCCCGCGTACAATGAGCAGTTCTTC. This chain joins TRBV12-3 or TRBV12-4 and TRBJ2-1, with no clear D. This CDR3 contains 15 residues. Trimming left V 3 bases short and J 4 bases short, with 13 bases between.